Here is one TCR beta chain with its context. Time point specified: pretreatment peripheral blood. The record originates from a study of PD-L1 blockade in urothelial cancer. About the research overall: Males with bladder-origin urothelial cancer constituted most of the 29 patients. Investigators checked blood 3 weeks (second dose) and 6 weeks after treatment start. There were a median of approximately 130,000 T cells in blood samples.

Each PCR received spiked synthetic TCR analog templates. The table came from immunoSEQ multiplex PCR; TCRdb's copy has only in-frame clones and leaves some out. Of about 95,000 clones in the sample, around 86% are singletons; the top ten hold 2% to 2.5%. CDR1 LNHNV and CDR2 YYDKDF come from the germline V gene (reference sequence). Trimming pared 6 bases from V and 5 bases from J, leaving 19 bases between. This CDR3 has 15 amino acids. Sequenced material: PBMCs, taken around atezolizumab (anti-PD-L1) treatment. This sequence originates from a man between 60 and 75 years old with urothelial cancer. This chain links TRBV15 with TRBJ1-1; possibly TRBD1 for D (5 bases). DNA of the CDR3: TGTGCCACCAGGGATCTCAAAGCCAGGGAAACTGAAGCTTTCTTT. This encodes CATRDLKARETEAFF. Variable domain in full (rest from reference TRBV15 and TRBJ1-1): DAMVIQNPRYQVTQFGKPVTLSCSQTLNHNVMYWYQQKSSQAPKLLFHYYDKDFNNEADTPDNFQSRRPNTSFCFLDIRSPGLGDTAMYLCATRDLKARETEAFFGQGTRLTVV.